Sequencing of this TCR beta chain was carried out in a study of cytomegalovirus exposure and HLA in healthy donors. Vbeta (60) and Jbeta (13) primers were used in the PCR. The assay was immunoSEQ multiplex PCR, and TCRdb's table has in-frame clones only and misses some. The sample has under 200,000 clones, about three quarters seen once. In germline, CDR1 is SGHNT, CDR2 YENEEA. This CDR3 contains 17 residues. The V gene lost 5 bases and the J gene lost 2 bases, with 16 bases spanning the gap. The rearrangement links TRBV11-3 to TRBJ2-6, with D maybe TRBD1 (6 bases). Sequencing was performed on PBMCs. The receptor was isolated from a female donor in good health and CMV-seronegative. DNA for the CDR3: TGTGCCAGCAGCCCCAGCCAAAAGGGGGCTGGGGCCAACGTCCTGACTTTC. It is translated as CASSPSQKGAGANVLTF.